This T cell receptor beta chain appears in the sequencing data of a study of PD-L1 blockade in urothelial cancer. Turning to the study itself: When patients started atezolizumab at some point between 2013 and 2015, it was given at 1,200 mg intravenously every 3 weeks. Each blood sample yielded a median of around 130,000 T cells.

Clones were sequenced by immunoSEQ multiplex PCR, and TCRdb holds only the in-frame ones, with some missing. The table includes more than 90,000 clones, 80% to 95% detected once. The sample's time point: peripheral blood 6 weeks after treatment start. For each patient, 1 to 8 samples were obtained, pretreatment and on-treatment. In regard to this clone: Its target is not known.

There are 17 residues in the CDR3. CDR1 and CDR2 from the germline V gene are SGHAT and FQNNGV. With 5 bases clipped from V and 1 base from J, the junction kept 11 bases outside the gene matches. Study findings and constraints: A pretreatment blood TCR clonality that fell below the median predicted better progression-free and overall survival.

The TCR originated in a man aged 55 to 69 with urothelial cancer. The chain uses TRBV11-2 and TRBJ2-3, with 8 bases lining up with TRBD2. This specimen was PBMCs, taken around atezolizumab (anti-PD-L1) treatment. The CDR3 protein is CASSARITSGRTDTQYF. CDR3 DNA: TGTGCCAGCAGCGCTAGGATAACTAGCGGACGCACAGATACGCAGTATTTT.